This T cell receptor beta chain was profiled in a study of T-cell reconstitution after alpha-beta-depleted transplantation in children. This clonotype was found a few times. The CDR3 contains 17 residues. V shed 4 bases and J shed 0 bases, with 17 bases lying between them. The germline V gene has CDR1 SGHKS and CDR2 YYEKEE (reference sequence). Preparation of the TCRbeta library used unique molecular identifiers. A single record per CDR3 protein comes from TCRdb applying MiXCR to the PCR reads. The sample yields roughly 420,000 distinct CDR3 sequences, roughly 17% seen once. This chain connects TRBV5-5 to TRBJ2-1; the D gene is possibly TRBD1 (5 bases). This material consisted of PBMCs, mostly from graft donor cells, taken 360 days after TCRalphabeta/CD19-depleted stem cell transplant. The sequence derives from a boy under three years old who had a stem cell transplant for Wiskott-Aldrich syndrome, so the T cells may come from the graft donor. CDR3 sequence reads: CASSHQIRAFSYNEQFF. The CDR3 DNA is TGTGCCAGCAGCCATCAGATCAGGGCCTTCTCCTACAATGAGCAGTTCTTC.